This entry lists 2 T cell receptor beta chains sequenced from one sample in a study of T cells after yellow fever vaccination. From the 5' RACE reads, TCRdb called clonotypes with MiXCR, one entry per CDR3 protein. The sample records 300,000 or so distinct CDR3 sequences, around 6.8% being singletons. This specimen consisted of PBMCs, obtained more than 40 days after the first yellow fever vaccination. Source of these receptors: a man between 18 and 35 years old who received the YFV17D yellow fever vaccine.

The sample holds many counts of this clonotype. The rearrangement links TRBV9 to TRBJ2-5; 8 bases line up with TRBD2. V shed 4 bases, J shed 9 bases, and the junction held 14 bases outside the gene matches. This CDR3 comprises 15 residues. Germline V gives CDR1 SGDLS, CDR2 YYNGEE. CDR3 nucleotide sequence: TGTGCCAGCAGCCCCCACGATGGACTAGCCAATCCCCAGTACTTC. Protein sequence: CASSPHDGLANPQYF.

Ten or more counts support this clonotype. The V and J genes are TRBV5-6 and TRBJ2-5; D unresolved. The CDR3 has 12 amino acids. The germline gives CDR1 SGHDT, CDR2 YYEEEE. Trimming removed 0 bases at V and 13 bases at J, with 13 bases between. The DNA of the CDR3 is TGTGCCAGCAGCTTGGCTATAGGGCCAGCGTACTTC. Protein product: CASSLAIGPAYF.